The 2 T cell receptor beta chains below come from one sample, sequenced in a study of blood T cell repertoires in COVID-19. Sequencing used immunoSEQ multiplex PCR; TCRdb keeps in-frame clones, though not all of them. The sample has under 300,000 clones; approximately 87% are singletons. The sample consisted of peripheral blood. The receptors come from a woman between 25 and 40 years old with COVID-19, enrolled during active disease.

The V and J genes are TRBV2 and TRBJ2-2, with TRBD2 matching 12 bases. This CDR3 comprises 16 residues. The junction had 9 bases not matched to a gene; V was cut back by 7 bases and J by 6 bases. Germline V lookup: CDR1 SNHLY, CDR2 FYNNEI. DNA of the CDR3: TGTGCCAGCAATGGAGCTAGCGGGGGGGCGGCCGGGGAGCTGTTTTTT. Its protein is CASNGASGGAAGELFF.

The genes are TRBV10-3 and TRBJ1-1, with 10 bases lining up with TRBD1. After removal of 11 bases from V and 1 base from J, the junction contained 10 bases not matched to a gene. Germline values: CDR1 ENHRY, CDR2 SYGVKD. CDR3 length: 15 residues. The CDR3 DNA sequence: TGTGCCGCAGACAGGGGGCAAGGGACGAACACTGAAGCTTTCTTT. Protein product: CAADRGQGTNTEAFF.